The clone carrying this T cell receptor beta chain turned up a few times. Relative to the germline gene, one junction end is altered; a read error may explain this. Combining iRepertoire HTBI primers with Arm-PCR of CDR3 regions, the authors built TCR beta libraries. TCRdb re-called the multiplex PCR reads with MiXCR, one entry per CDR3 protein. The repertoire holds about 330,000 distinct CDR3 sequences, 15% to 20% seen once, with about 19% in the top ten. The time point was: newly diagnosed GD, antithyroid drugs for less than 3 months. RNA extracted from PBMCs served as the sequencing template. The data were obtained in a study of regulatory T cells in long-lasting Graves disease. The data also belong to a second study, concerning T cells in Graves' hyperthyroidism and ophthalmopathy.

The receptor's source is a woman aged 18-29 years with Graves disease. The sample here was peripheral blood mononuclear cells (PBMCs), taken at new diagnosis, from a patient treated with antithyroid drugs.

CDR3 region: CASSVATGGLNTAAFF. DNA for the CDR3: TGTGCCAGCAGCGTAGCCACAGGGGGCTTGAACACTGCAGCTTTCTTT. The genes are TRBV9 and TRBJ1-1, with 9 nucleotides matching TRBD1. The germline V gene encodes CDR1 SGDLS and CDR2 YYNGEE. The CDR3 runs 16 residues.